This T cell receptor beta chain is drawn from a study of T cell changes during pregnancy in multiple sclerosis. This CDR3 contains 12 residues. Trimming stripped 7 bases from V and 9 bases from J, with 13 bases between. Germline-derived CDR1 and CDR2 are MDHEN and SYDVKM. The table came from immunoSEQ multiplex PCR; TCRdb's copy has only in-frame clones and leaves some out. The repertoire has 65,000 to 75,000 clones, roughly 92% of them found once; the top ten carry roughly 3.9%. V is TRBV28 and J is TRBJ2-1; perhaps TRBD2 as D (5 bases). Material: peripheral blood, obtained after pregnancy. The TCR comes from a female donor in good health, enrolled as a control in a pregnancy study. The CDR3 loop is CASNTGVVEQFF. The CDR3 nucleotides are TGTGCCAGCAACACCGGGGTTGTTGAGCAGTTCTTC.